Listed below are T cell receptor beta chains from one sample, sequenced in a study of blood T cell repertoires in COVID-19. Data came from immunoSEQ multiplex PCR; TCRdb stores just in-frame clones and leaves some out. The table has some 310,000 clones, nearly 90% seen once. Sequenced: peripheral blood. The receptors originated from a woman in her forties with COVID-19, enrolled during active disease. CDR3s include the opening cysteine and the closing phenylalanine or tryptophan. A D gene is named only where the DNA matches it firmly. The size field is filled for only some rows; it gives once, few, many or a size class.

clone_size,j_call,d_call,v_call,cdr3_aa,cdr3_nt
.,TRBJ2-7,.,TRBV7-2,CASSSLSGASYEQYF,TGTGCCAGCAGCTCCCTTTCAGGGGCCTCCTACGAGCAGTACTTC
.,TRBJ1-1,.,TRBV6-1,CASSEGAFEAFF,TGTGCCAGCAGTGAGGGGGCCTTTGAAGCTTTCTTT
.,TRBJ1-5,.,TRBV4-1,CASSRSGTTRWPQHF,TGCGCCAGCAGCCGCTCCGGGACTACTCGATGGCCCCAGCATTTT
.,TRBJ1-4,.,TRBV6-6,CASSPTVTNEKLFF,TGTGCCAGCAGCCCCACAGTGACTAATGAAAAACTGTTTTTT
.,TRBJ1-2,TRBD1,TRBV28,CASSLTGGTKNYGYTF,TGTGCCAGCAGCCTAACAGGGGGAACCAAGAACTATGGCTACACCTTC
.,TRBJ2-7,TRBD1,TRBV27,CASGWTGRYEQYF,TGTGCCAGCGGGTGGACAGGGAGGTACGAGCAGTACTTC
.,TRBJ1-6,TRBD1,TRBV29-1,CSALTGMDSPLHF,TGCAGCGCCCTGACAGGGATGGATTCACCCCTCCACTTT
.,TRBJ2-5,.,TRBV4-1,CASSQVVSRSFGETQYF,TGCGCCAGCAGCCAAGTTGTCAGCAGGTCCTTCGGTGAGACCCAGTACTTC
.,TRBJ2-7,TRBD1,TRBV4-3,CASSQGPGGSFEQYF,TGCGCCAGCAGCCAGGGGCCAGGGGGTTCCTTCGAGCAGTACTTC
.,TRBJ1-2,TRBD1,TRBV6-1,CASSEVGGAGGDYGYTF,TGTGCCAGCAGTGAAGTGGGAGGGGCAGGGGGCGACTATGGCTACACCTTC
.,TRBJ1-6,.,TRBV15,CATSRDRGTSPLHF,TGTGCCACCAGCAGAGATAGGGGGACTTCACCCCTCCACTTT
few,TRBJ1-6,.,TRBV7-2,CASSDSPNSPLHF,TGTGCCAGCTCAGACAGCCCTAATTCACCCCTCCACTTT
.,TRBJ1-1,.,TRBV4-2,CASSQDNRGTEAFF,TGTGCCAGCAGCCAAGATAATCGGGGAACTGAAGCTTTCTTT
.,TRBJ1-1,TRBD1,TRBV18,CASSETGASTEAFF,TGTGCCAGCTCAGAGACAGGGGCGAGCACTGAAGCTTTCTTT
.,TRBJ2-2,.,TRBV2,CAFRGAGNTGELFF,TGTGCCTTCAGGGGGGCGGGGAACACCGGGGAGCTGTTTTTT
.,TRBJ1-2,.,TRBV10-3,CAITDTYGYTF,TGTGCCATCACCGACACGTATGGCTACACCTTC
once,TRBJ2-5,TRBD2,TRBV7-2,CASSHGLAGGQETQYF,TGTGCCAGCAGCCATGGGCTAGCGGGAGGTCAGGAGACCCAGTACTTC
few,TRBJ1-2,TRBD1,TRBV2,CASRGNLQGAAGYTF,TGTGCCAGCAGGGGGAATTTACAGGGGGCGGCTGGCTACACCTTC
.,TRBJ1-4,TRBD1,TRBV2,CASTGTGGIYEKLFF,TGTGCCAGTACCGGGACAGGGGGCATCTATGAAAAACTGTTTTTT
.,TRBJ2-6,.,TRBV5-1,CASSLSGINSGANVLTF,TGCGCCAGCAGCTTGTCAGGGATCAACTCTGGGGCCAACGTCCTGACTTTC
once,TRBJ1-5,TRBD1,TRBV7-2,CASSLAGTGGIQPQHF,TGTGCCAGCAGCTTAGCCGGGACAGGGGGCATTCAGCCCCAGCATTTT
once,TRBJ1-1,.,TRBV9,CASSVQEATEAFF,TGTGCCAGCAGCGTACAGGAGGCCACTGAAGCTTTCTTT
.,TRBJ1-5,.,TRBV7-8,CASSLFPGNSNQPQHF,TGTGCCAGCAGCTTGTTCCCAGGGAATAGCAATCAGCCCCAGCATTTT
.,TRBJ1-1,TRBD1,TRBV7-9,CASSWTGNTEAFF,TGTGCCAGCAGCTGGACAGGGAACACTGAAGCTTTCTTT
.,TRBJ2-5,TRBD2,TRBV20-1,CSASQAGGRVTQYF,TGCAGTGCTAGTCAAGCGGGGGGGCGGGTGACCCAGTACTTC
.,TRBJ1-5,.,TRBV4-1,CASSQYRDNSLVSNQPQHF,TGCGCCAGCAGCCAGTACCGGGACAACTCCCTGGTTAGCAATCAGCCCCAGCATTTT
.,TRBJ2-3,.,TRBV9,CASSDLWADTQYF,TGTGCCAGCAGTGACTTGTGGGCAGATACGCAGTATTTT
.,TRBJ2-5,TRBD1,TRBV28,CASSLNGPGQGAQYF,TGTGCCAGCAGTTTGAACGGTCCCGGACAGGGGGCCCAGTACTTC
.,TRBJ1-4,.,TRBV19,CASSMNRVILFF,TGTGCCAGTAGTATGAACAGGGTGATACTGTTTTTT
.,TRBJ1-4,.,TRBV7-2,CASSTRGIRGEKLFF,TGTGCCAGCAGCACACGGGGAATACGAGGGGAAAAACTGTTTTTT
.,TRBJ1-2,.,TRBV6-2/TRBV6-3,CASSYYQGNYGYTF,TGTGCCAGCAGTTACTATCAGGGGAACTATGGCTACACCTTC
.,TRBJ1-1,TRBD1,TRBV6-2/TRBV6-3,CASSYPPHRGNARSGTEAFF,TGTGCCAGCAGTTACCCCCCTCACAGGGGGAATGCGAGGAGTGGCACTGAAGCTTTCTTT
.,TRBJ2-1,TRBD1,TRBV24-1,CATEPGQGAHEQFF,TGTGCCACAGAACCGGGACAGGGGGCCCATGAGCAGTTCTTC
.,TRBJ2-5,.,TRBV30,CAWRIGETQYF,TGTGCCTGGAGAATCGGAGAGACCCAGTACTTC
.,TRBJ2-1,TRBD2,TRBV4-3,CASSHVPGLAGEYGGNEQFF,TGCGCCAGCAGCCACGTCCCGGGACTAGCGGGGGAATATGGAGGCAATGAGCAGTTCTTC
.,TRBJ2-3,.,TRBV7-9,CASSLDGASTDTQYF,TGTGCCAGCAGCTTAGATGGAGCTAGCACAGATACGCAGTATTTT
.,TRBJ1-4,TRBD1,TRBV6-6,CASSFTGGDEKLFF,TGTGCCAGCAGCTTCACAGGGGGGGATGAAAAACTGTTTTTT
.,TRBJ1-1,.,TRBV9,CASSVTGMNTEAFF,TGTGCCAGCAGCGTAACAGGAATGAACACTGAAGCTTTCTTT
.,TRBJ2-5,.,TRBV3-1/TRBV3-2,CASSQVRRTPETQYF,TGTGCCAGCAGCCAAGTACGGAGGACCCCAGAGACCCAGTACTTC
.,TRBJ1-5,.,TRBV7-2,CASSSREGVQPQHF,TGTGCCAGCAGCTCGCGGGAGGGGGTTCAGCCCCAGCATTTT
.,TRBJ1-1,.,TRBV27,CASSFPGNTEAFF,TGTGCCAGCAGTTTCCCGGGGAACACTGAAGCTTTCTTT
.,TRBJ1-6,TRBD1,TRBV6-2/TRBV6-3,CASSALGQGNSPLHF,TGTGCCAGCAGTGCATTGGGACAGGGAAATTCACCCCTCCACTTT
.,TRBJ1-1,.,TRBV28,CASSRYRVPTTEAFF,TGTGCCAGCAGTCGCTACCGGGTCCCGACCACTGAAGCTTTCTTT
.,TRBJ2-3,TRBD1,TRBV5-1,CASSIGQGDTQYF,TGCGCCAGCAGCATCGGACAGGGGGATACGCAGTATTTT
.,TRBJ2-1,.,TRBV6-5,CASRAGPRGEQFF,TGTGCCAGCAGGGCGGGACCCCGCGGTGAGCAGTTCTTC
.,TRBJ1-4,.,TRBV20-1,CSASPRLFREKLFF,TGCAGTGCTAGTCCCCGTCTTTTTCGGGAAAAACTGTTTTTT
once,TRBJ1-6,TRBD1,TRBV4-1,CASPPVGQGVDSPLHF,TGCGCCAGCCCGCCCGTGGGACAGGGGGTGGATTCACCCCTCCACTTT
.,TRBJ2-7,.,TRBV28,CASRGGLSYEQYF,TGTGCCAGCAGAGGTGGGCTCTCCTACGAGCAGTACTTC
.,TRBJ2-5,TRBD1,TRBV6-2/TRBV6-3,CASTPRRQGVPETQYF,TGTGCCAGCACCCCCCGGAGACAGGGAGTTCCGGAGACCCAGTACTTC
.,TRBJ1-1,.,TRBV18,CASSPVDSLNTEAFF,TGTGCCAGCTCACCGGTGGACAGCTTGAACACTGAAGCTTTCTTT